This passage covers 2 T cell receptor beta chains from one sample sequenced in a study of blood T cell repertoires in COVID-19. Clones were read by immunoSEQ multiplex PCR, and TCRdb kept only the in-frame ones, dropping some. The sample consists of fewer than 400,000 clones, roughly 86% of them appearing once. The sequenced sample consisted of PBMCs or T cells enriched from blood (not recorded which). These receptor sequences come from a woman aged 25-40 years who had recovered from COVID-19.

The chain recombines TRBV6-4 with TRBJ2-6, with TRBD1 identical over 7 bases. The J segment lost 0 bases and the V segment lost 3 bases, leaving 2 bases of the junction unmatched. The CDR3 spans 16 residues. CDR1 MRHNA and CDR2 SNTAGT come from the germline V gene. CDR3 nucleotides: TGTGCCAGCAGTGAAGGGGACAGCTCTGGGGCCAACGTCCTGACTTTC. Its protein product is CASSEGDSSGANVLTF.

The CDR3: CASQQDNTGELFF. The CDR3 nucleotides are TGTGCCAGCCAGCAGGATAACACCGGGGAGCTGTTTTTT. The chain couples TRBV6-5 to TRBJ2-2; D is unclear. This CDR3 spans 13 amino acids. Trimming removed 8 bases from V and 2 bases from J, with 9 bases in between. Germline V gene sequence: CDR1 MNHEY, CDR2 SVGAGI.